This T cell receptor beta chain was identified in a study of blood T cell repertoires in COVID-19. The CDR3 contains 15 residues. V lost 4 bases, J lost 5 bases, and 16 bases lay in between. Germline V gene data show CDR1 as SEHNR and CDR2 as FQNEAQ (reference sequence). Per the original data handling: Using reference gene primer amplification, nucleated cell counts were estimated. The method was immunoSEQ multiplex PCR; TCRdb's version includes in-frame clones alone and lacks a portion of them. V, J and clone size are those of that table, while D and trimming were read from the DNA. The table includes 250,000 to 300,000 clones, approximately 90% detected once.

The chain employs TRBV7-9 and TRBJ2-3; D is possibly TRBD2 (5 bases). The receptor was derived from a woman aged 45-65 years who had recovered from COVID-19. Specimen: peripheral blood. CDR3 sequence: CASSSRRGTQDTQYF. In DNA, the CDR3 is TGTGCCAGCAGCTCTCGTCGGGGAACTCAAGATACGCAGTATTTT. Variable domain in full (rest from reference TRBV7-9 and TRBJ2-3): DTGVSQNPRHKITKRGQNVTFRCDPISEHNRLYWYRQTLGQGPEFLTYFQNEAQLEKSRLLSDRFSAERPKGSFSTLEIQRTEQGDSAMYLCASSSRRGTQDTQYFGPGTRLTVL.